This T cell receptor beta chain emerged from a study of T-cell reconstitution after alpha-beta-depleted transplantation in children. With 8 bases removed from V and 1 base from J, the gap between germline ends came to 6 bases. Looked up from germline, CDR1 is MNHEY and CDR2 is SMNVEV (reference sequence). This CDR3 contains 13 residues. During its preparation, the TCRbeta library received unique molecular identifiers. TCRdb analysed the PCR reads with MiXCR anew, one entry per CDR3 protein. Of roughly 240,000 distinct CDR3 sequences listed, roughly 8.2% are singletons. This clonotype was recorded at least ten times.

The origin of this receptor is a male patient aged 10 to 17 who had a stem cell transplant for acute lymphoblastic leukemia, so the T cells may come from the graft donor. The sequenced sample was PBMCs, mostly from graft donor cells, obtained 180 days after TCRalphabeta/CD19-depleted stem cell transplant. This sequence joins TRBV27 and TRBJ1-6; D remains unclear. CDR3 DNA: TGTGCCAGCCGCAGGTCCTATAATTCACCCCTCCACTTT. This encodes CASRRSYNSPLHF.